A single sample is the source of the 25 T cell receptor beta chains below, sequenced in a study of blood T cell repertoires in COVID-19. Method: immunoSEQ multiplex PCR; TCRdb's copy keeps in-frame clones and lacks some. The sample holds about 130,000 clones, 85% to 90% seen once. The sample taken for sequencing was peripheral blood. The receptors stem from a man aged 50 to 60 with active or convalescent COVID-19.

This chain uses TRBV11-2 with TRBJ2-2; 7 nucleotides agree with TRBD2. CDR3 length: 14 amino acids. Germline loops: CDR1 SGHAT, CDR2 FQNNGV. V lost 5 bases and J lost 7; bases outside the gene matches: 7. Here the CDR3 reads CASSRSGRGGELFF. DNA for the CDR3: TGTGCCAGCAGCCGGTCGGGGAGGGGCGGGGAGCTGTTTTTT.

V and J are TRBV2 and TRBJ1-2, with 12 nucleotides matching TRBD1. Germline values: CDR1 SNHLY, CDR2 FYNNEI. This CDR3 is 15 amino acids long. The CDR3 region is CARDGTGGLDYGYTF. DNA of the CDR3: TGTGCGAGGGACGGGACAGGGGGCCTGGACTATGGCTACACCTTC.

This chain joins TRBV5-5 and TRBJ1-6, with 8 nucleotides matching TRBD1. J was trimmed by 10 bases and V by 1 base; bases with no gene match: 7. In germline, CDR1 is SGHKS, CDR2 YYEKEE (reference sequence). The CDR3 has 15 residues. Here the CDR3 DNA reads TGTGCCAGCAGCTTGTTGACAGGGGTCGAATCACCCCTCCACTTT. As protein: CASSLLTGVESPLHF.

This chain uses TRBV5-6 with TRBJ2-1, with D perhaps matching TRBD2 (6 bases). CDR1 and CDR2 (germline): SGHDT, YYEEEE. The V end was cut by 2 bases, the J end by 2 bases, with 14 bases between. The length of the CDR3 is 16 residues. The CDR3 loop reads CASSLGEAYAYNEQFF. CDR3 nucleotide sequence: TGTGCCAGCAGCTTAGGGGAGGCTTATGCCTACAATGAGCAGTTCTTC.

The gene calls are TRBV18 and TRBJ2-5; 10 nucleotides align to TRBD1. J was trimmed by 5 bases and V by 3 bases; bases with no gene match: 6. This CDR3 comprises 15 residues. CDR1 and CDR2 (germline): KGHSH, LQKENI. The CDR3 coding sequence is TGTGCCAGCTCACCCCCGGGACAGGGGTTGGAGACCCAGTACTTC. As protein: CASSPPGQGLETQYF.

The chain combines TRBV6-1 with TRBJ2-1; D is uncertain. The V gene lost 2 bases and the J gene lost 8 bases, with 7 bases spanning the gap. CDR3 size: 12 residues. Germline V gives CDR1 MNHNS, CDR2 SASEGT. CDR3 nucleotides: TGTGCCAGCAGTGAACAGTGGTATGAGCAGTTCTTC. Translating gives CASSEQWYEQFF.

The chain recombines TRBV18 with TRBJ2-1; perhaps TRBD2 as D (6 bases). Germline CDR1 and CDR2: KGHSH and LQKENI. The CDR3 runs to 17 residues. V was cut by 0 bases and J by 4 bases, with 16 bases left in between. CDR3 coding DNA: TGTGCCAGCTCACCACCTAGGGACGGGGGTCCTTACAATGAGCAGTTCTTC. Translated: CASSPPRDGGPYNEQFF.

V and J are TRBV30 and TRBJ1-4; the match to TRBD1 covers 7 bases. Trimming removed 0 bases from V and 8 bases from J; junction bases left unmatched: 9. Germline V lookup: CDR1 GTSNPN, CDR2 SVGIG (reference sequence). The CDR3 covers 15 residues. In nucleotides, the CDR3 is TGTGCCTGGAGTGTATCAGGGGGTTACGGAGAAAAACTGTTTTTT. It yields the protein CAWSVSGGYGEKLFF.

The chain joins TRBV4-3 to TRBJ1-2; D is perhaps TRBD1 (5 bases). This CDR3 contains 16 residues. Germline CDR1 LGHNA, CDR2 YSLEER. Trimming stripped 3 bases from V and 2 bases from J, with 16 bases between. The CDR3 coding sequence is TGCGCCAGCAGCCAGGCTGGGGAAGGGGCGAACTATGGCTACACCTTC. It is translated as CASSQAGEGANYGYTF.

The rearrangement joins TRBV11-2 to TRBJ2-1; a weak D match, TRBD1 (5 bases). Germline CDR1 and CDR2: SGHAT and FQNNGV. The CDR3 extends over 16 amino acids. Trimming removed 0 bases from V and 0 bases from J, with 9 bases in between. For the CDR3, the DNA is TGTGCCAGCAGCTTAGAGCAGGGATACTCCTACAATGAGCAGTTCTTC. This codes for CASSLEQGYSYNEQFF.

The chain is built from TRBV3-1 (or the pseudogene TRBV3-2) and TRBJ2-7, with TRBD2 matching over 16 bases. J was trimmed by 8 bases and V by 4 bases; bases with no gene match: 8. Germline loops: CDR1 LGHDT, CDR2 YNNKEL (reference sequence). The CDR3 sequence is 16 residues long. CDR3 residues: CASSPMGTSGGAQQYF. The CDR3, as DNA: TGTGCCAGCAGCCCCATGGGGACTAGCGGGGGGGCCCAGCAGTACTTC.

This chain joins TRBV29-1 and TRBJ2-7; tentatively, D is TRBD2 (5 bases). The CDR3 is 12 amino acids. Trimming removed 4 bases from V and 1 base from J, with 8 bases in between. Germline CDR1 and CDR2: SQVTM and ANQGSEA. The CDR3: CSVGGSSYEQYF. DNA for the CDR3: TGCAGCGTTGGTGGGAGTTCCTACGAGCAGTACTTC.

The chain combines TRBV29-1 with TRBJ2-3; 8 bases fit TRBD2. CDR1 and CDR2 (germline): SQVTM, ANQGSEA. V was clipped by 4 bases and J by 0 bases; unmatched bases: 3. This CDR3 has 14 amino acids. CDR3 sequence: CSVASGSSTDTQYF. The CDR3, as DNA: TGCAGCGTTGCTAGCGGGTCTAGCACAGATACGCAGTATTTT.

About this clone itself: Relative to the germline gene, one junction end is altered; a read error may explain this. CDR3 DNA: TGTGCCAGCAGTTACGGGACAACAAATACGCCGTATTTT. It codes for CASSYGTTNTPYF. The rearrangement uses TRBV2 and TRBJ2-3, with a tentative D call TRBD1 (6 bases). Germline V gene sequence: CDR1 SNHLY, CDR2 FYNNEI. CDR3 size: 13 residues.

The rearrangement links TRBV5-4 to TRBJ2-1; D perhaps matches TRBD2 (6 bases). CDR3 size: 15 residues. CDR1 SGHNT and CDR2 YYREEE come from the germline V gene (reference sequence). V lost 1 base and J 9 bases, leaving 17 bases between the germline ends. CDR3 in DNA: TGTGCCAGCAGCTTGAATCTTGGGACTCCCTCTGAGCAGTTCTTC. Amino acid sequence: CASSLNLGTPSEQFF.

CDR3 bases: TGTGCCAGCAGAATGGACAGAGAACCCCTCCACTTT. It translates to CASRMDREPLHF. This chain joins TRBV2 and TRBJ1-6, with D perhaps TRBD1 (6 bases). V was shortened by 6 bases and J by 12 bases, with 12 bases between the two germline ends. This CDR3 contains 12 residues. Germline CDR1 reads SNHLY; CDR2 reads FYNNEI.

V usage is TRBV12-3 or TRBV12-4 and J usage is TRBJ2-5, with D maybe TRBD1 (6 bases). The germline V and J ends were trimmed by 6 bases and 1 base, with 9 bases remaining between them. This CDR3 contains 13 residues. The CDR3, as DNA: TGTGCCAGCAGGGACAGTGCCCAAGAGACCCAGTACTTC. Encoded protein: CASRDSAQETQYF.

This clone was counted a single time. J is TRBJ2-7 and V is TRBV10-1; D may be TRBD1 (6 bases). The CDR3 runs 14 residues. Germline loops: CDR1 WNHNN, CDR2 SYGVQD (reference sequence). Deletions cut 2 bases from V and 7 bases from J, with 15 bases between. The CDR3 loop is CASSERQARGEQYF. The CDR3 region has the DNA TGCGCCAGCAGTGAGAGACAGGCTCGCGGAGAGCAGTACTTC.

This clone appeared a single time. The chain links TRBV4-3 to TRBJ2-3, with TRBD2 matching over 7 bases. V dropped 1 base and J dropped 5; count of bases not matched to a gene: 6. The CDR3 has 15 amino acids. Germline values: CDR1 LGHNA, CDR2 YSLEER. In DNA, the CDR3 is TGCGCCAGCAGCCAAGCGGGGGGTACGGTAGATACGCAGTATTTT. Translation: CASSQAGGTVDTQYF.

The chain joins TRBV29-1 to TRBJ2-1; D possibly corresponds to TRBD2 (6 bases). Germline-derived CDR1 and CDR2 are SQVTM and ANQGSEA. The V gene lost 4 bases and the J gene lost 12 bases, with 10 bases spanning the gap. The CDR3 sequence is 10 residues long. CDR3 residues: CSVVGSGQFF. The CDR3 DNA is TGCAGCGTTGTCGGGAGCGGGCAGTTCTTC.

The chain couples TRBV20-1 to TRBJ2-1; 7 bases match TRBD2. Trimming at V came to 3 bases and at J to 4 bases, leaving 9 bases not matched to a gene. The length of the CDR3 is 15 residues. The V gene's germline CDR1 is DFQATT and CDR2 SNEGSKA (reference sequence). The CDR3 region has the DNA TGCAGTGCTAGTCCAGCGGGGACCCCTTACAATGAGCAGTTCTTC. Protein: CSASPAGTPYNEQFF.

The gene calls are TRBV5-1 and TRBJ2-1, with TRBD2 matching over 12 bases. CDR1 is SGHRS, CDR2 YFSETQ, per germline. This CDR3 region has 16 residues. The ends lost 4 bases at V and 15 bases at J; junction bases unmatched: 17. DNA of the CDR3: TGCGCCAGCAGCAACCCTCGCGGGGCTAGCGGGGGGGCCTCGTTCTTC. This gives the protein CASSNPRGASGGASFF.

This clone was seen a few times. In DNA, the CDR3 is TGTGCCAGCAGCCAACCTGTACAGGGGGCCATCGGTTTTCATGAAAAACTGTTTTTT. Encoded protein: CASSQPVQGAIGFHEKLFF. The rearrangement joins TRBV3-1 (or the pseudogene TRBV3-2) to TRBJ1-4; 9 nucleotides match TRBD1. The CDR3 has 19 amino acids. V shed 2 bases and J 6 bases; nucleotides not matched to a gene: 16. Germline loops: CDR1 LGHDT, CDR2 YNNKEL (reference sequence).

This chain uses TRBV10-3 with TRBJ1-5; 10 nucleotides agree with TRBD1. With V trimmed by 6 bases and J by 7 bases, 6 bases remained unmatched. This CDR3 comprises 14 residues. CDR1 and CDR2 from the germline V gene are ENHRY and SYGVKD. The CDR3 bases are TGTGCCATCAGCGAGACAGGGGGCTTGCAGCCCCAGCATTTT. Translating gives CAISETGGLQPQHF.

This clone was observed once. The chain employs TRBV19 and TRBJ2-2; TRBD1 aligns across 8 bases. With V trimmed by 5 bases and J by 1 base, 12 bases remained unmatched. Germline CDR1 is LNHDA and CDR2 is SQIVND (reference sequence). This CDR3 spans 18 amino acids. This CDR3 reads CASSSSPPQGVNTGELFF. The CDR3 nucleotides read TGTGCCAGTAGTTCCTCTCCTCCACAGGGGGTGAACACCGGGGAGCTGTTTTTT.